One and the same sample provided the 7 T cell receptor beta chains below, sequenced in a study of identical twins. One entry per CDR3 protein, called by TCRdb with MiXCR from the 5' RACE reads. The sample shows about 460,000 distinct CDR3 sequences, 12% to 15% of them seen only once. These data were also filed under a second study, of yellow fever vaccine responses in identical twins.

Material for sequencing was CD4+ T cells sorted from blood. Every receptor here comes from a woman younger than 30 in good health.

The chain carries TRBV18 and TRBJ2-1, with D possibly matching TRBD1 (5 bases). Trimming cost V 3 bases and J 5 bases, with 17 bases left between them. The CDR3 is 16 amino acids. The germline V gene encodes CDR1 KGHSH and CDR2 LQKENI. CDR3 in amino acids: CASSPRRGIDNNEQFF. The CDR3 coding sequence is TGTGCCAGCTCACCTAGAAGGGGTATTGACAACAATGAGCAGTTCTTC.

This clonotype has just a few counts. The J gene is TRBJ1-2, the V gene TRBV20-1; 10 bases match TRBD1. Germline V lookup: CDR1 DFQATT, CDR2 SNEGSKA (reference sequence). This CDR3 comprises 14 residues. V lost 5 bases, J lost 8 bases, and 11 bases stayed unmatched. The CDR3 here is CSAYSFDRGQGYTF. The CDR3, as DNA: TGCAGTGCTTACTCATTCGACAGGGGGCAAGGCTACACCTTC.

The sample holds a few counts of this clonotype. The V call is TRBV7-9, the J call TRBJ2-2; a possible D gene is TRBD2 (6 bases). Trimming took off 4 bases at V and 1 base at J, with 16 bases between the two ends. This CDR3 contains 17 residues. From germline, CDR1 is SEHNR and CDR2 FQNEAQ (reference sequence). For the CDR3, the DNA is TGTGCCAGCAGCTCTCCCGGGGGAGGAAAGAACACCGGGGAGCTGTTTTTT. Residues: CASSSPGGGKNTGELFF.

This clonotype has more than one count but fewer than ten. V is TRBV7-9 and J is TRBJ2-1; weak D call: TRBD2 (6 bases). Trimming took 7 bases from V and 4 from J, leaving 14 bases between them. The CDR3 loop spans 14 amino acids. From germline, CDR1 is SEHNR and CDR2 FQNEAQ (reference sequence). The CDR3 region has the DNA TGTGCCAGCATGGTCGAGCGGGTATACAATGAGCAGTTCTTC. This sequence encodes CASMVERVYNEQFF.

This clonotype was counted only a few times. The CDR3 DNA sequence: TGTGCCAGCAGCTTTAAACAGGGAGCCACTGAAGCTTTCTTT. It encodes CASSFKQGATEAFF. The rearrangement joins TRBV7-2 to TRBJ1-1, with D perhaps matching TRBD1 (6 bases). V was cut by 3 bases and J by 4 bases, with 12 bases left in between. Per the germline V gene, CDR1 is SGHTA and CDR2 is FQGNSA. The CDR3 contains 14 residues.

V gene TRBV7-9 combines with J gene TRBJ2-7; no firm D call. V was shortened by 9 bases and J by 3 bases, with 15 bases between the two germline ends. Germline-derived CDR1 and CDR2 are SEHNR and FQNEAQ (reference sequence). The CDR3 totals 13 residues. The CDR3 DNA is TGTGCCAGTGGACGGTCGAGTTACTACGAGCAGTACTTC. Protein product: CASGRSSYYEQYF.

This clonotype came up many times. This chain joins TRBV5-5 and TRBJ2-1; D call uncertain. CDR3 size: 11 residues. V was shortened by 6 bases and J by 8 bases, with 9 bases between the two germline ends. Germline values: CDR1 SGHKS, CDR2 YYEKEE (reference sequence). The CDR3 sequence: CASTTGYEQFF. The CDR3 coding sequence is TGTGCCAGCACCACGGGCTATGAGCAGTTCTTC.